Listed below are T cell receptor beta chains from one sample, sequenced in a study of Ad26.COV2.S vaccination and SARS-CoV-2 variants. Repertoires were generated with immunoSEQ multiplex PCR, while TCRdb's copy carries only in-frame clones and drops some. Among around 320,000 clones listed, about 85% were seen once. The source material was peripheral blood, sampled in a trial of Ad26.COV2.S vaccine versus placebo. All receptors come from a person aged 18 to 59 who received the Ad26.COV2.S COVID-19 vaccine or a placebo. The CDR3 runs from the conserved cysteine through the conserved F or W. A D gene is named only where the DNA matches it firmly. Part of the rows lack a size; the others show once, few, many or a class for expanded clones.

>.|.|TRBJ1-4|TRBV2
CASSEDRPGKLFF
TGTGCCAGCAGTGAGGATCGGCCGGGGAAACTGTTTTTT
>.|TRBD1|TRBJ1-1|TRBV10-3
CAIRDRSPRGTEAFF
TGTGCCATCAGGGACAGGTCTCCCCGGGGGACTGAAGCTTTCTTT
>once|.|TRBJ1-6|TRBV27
CASSSYVGSVRSPLHF
TGTGCCAGCAGTTCCTACGTCGGTAGCGTACGGTCACCCCTCCACTTT
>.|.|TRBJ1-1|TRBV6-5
CASSYDNTEAFF
TGTGCCAGCAGTTACGACAACACTGAAGCTTTCTTT
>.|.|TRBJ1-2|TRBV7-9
CASSLGFYGYTF
TGTGCCAGCAGCTTAGGGTTCTATGGCTACACCTTC
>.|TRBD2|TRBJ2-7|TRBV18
CASSPQAGGPYEQYF
TGTGCCAGCTCACCACAAGCGGGGGGGCCCTACGAGCAGTACTTC
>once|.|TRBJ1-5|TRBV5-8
CASSWAMDGHSNQPQHF
TGTGCCAGCAGCTGGGCGATGGACGGCCATAGCAATCAGCCCCAGCATTTT
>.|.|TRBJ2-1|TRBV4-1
CASSQGAGAGEQFF
TGCGCCAGCAGCCAAGGCGCGGGCGCCGGTGAGCAGTTCTTC
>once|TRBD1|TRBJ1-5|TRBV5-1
CASSLVDRGHGNQPQHF
TGCGCCAGCAGCTTGGTGGACAGGGGCCATGGCAATCAGCCCCAGCATTTT
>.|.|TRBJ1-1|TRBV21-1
CASSHHCDTGTEAFF
TGTGCCAGCAGCCACCATTGTGATACAGGGACTGAAGCTTTCTTT
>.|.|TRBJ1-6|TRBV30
CAWTGGISESPLHF
TGTGCCTGGACTGGAGGGATTTCAGAATCACCCCTCCACTTT
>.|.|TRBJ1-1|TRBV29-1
CSVILPNTEAFF
TGCAGCGTTATTTTGCCGAACACTGAAGCTTTCTTT
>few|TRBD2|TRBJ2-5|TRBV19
CASSMRRGGLETQYF
TGTGCCAGTAGTATGAGGCGGGGGGGCTTGGAGACCCAGTACTTC
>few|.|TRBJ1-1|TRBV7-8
CASSYRVSVPEAFF
TGTGCCAGCAGCTACAGGGTATCGGTCCCTGAAGCTTTCTTT
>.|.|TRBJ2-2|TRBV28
CASSLYGQAPPGELFF
TGTGCCAGCAGTTTATATGGGCAGGCTCCGCCCGGGGAGCTGTTTTTT
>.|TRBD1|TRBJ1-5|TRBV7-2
CASSLSGTANQPQHF
TGTGCCAGCAGCTTAAGTGGGACAGCAAATCAGCCCCAGCATTTT
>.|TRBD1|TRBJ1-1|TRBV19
CASSKARTGQPRGTEAFF
TGTGCCAGTAGTAAGGCCCGGACAGGGCAGCCCCGGGGGACTGAAGCTTTCTTT
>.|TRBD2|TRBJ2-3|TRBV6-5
CAASRNSGGTDTQYF
TGTGCCGCCAGCAGGAATAGCGGGGGCACAGATACGCAGTATTTT
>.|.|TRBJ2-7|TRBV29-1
CSVERTSPYYEQYF
TGCAGCGTTGAAAGGACTTCCCCCTACTACGAGCAGTACTTC
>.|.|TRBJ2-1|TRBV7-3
CASSLVRGRQFF
TGTGCCAGCAGCTTAGTGAGGGGACGGCAGTTCTTC
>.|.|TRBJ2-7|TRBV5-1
CASSLDRVNDEQYF
TGCGCCAGCAGCTTGGACAGGGTTAATGACGAGCAGTACTTC
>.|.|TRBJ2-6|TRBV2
CASRVAGANVLTF
TGTGCCAGCAGGGTAGCTGGGGCCAACGTCCTGACTTTC
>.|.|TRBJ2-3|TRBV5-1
CASSAWGILSDTQYF
TGCGCCAGCAGCGCTTGGGGCATTCTGTCGGATACGCAGTATTTT
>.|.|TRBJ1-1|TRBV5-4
CASRIRDGNTEAFF
TGTGCCAGCAGGATAAGAGACGGGAACACTGAAGCTTTCTTT
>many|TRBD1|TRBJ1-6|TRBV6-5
CASSRGQGGNSPLHF
TGTGCCAGCAGTAGAGGACAGGGCGGTAATTCACCCCTCCACTTT
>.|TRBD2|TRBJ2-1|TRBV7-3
CASSSGLAGTNEQFF
TGTGCCAGCAGCTCGGGACTAGCGGGGACCAATGAGCAGTTCTTC
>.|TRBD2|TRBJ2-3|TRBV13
CASSGGLAGWDTDTQYF
TGTGCCAGCAGCGGCGGGCTAGCGGGGTGGGACACAGATACGCAGTATTTT
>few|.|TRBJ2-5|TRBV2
CASRYSSETQYF
TGTGCCAGCAGGTACAGCTCGGAGACCCAGTACTTC
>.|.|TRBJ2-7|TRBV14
CASSQTSTESYEQYF
TGTGCCAGCAGCCAAACTTCCACAGAATCCTACGAGCAGTACTTC
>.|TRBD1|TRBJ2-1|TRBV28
CASSSTGQGFYNEQFF
TGTGCCAGCAGTTCAACCGGACAGGGGTTTTACAATGAGCAGTTCTTC
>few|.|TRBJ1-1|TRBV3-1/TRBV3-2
CASSQSRIVGTEAFF
TGTGCCAGCAGCCAATCCAGGATAGTGGGGACTGAAGCTTTCTTT
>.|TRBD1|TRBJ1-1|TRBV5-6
CASSPGQVGKAFF
TGTGCCAGCAGTCCGGGACAGGTGGGTAAAGCTTTCTTT
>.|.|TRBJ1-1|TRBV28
CASSRPGRVDNTEAFF
TGTGCCAGCAGTAGGCCAGGAAGGGTAGATAACACTGAAGCTTTCTTT
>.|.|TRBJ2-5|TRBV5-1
CASTDLEETQYF
TGCGCCAGCACCGATCTTGAGGAGACCCAGTACTTC
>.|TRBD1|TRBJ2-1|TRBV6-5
CASSPGQNNEQFF
TGTGCCAGCAGCCCGGGACAGAACAATGAGCAGTTCTTC
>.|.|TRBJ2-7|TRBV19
CASSIGKTYEQYF
TGTGCCAGTAGTATAGGAAAAACCTACGAGCAGTACTTC
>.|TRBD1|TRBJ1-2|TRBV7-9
CASSLATGGFGGYTF
TGTGCCAGCAGCTTAGCGACAGGGGGATTTGGAGGCTACACCTTC
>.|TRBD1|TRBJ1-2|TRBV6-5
CASSEDRGGSGYTF
TGTGCCAGCAGCGAGGACAGGGGCGGGTCAGGCTACACCTTC
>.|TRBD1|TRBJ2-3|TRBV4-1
CASSQETGWGTDTQYF
TGCGCCAGCAGCCAAGAGACAGGGTGGGGCACAGATACGCAGTATTTT
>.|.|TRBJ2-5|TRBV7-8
CASSSHAGETQYF
TGTGCCAGCAGCTCCCATGCCGGCGAGACCCAGTACTTC
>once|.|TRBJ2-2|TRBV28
CASSSIPGLGATGELFF
TGTGCCAGCAGTTCGATACCGGGTCTAGGAGCAACCGGGGAGCTGTTTTTT
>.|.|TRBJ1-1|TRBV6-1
CASSENWDREAFF
TGTGCCAGCAGTGAAAACTGGGACCGAGAAGCTTTCTTT
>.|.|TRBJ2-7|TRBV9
CASSVDPGYSYEQYF
TGTGCCAGCAGCGTAGATCCGGGGTACTCCTACGAGCAGTACTTC
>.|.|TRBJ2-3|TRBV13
CASSLPHGREDTQYF
TGTGCCAGCAGCTTACCCCATGGAAGGGAAGATACGCAGTATTTT
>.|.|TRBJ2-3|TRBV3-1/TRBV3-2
CASSQVGYSTDTQYF
TGTGCCAGCAGCCAGGTCGGTTACAGCACAGATACGCAGTATTTT
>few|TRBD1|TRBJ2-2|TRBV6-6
CASSYGQGVPGELFF
TGTGCCAGCAGTTACGGACAGGGGGTCCCCGGGGAGCTGTTTTTT
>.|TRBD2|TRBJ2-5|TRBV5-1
CASSDQRGGETQYF
TGCGCCAGCAGCGATCAGCGGGGCGGGGAGACCCAGTACTTC